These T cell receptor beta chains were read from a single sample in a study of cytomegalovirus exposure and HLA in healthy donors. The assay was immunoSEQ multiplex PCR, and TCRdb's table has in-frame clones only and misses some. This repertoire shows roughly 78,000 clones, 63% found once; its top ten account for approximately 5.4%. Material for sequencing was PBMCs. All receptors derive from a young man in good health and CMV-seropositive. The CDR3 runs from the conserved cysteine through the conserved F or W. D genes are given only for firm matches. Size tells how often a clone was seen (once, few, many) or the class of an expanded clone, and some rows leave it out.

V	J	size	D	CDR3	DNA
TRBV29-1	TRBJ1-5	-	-	CSVEIVRNQPQHF	TGCAGCGTTGAAATTGTCAGGAATCAGCCCCAGCATTTT
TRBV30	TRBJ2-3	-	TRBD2	CAWSKAGATDTQYF	TGTGCCTGGAGTAAAGCGGGGGCCACAGATACGCAGTATTTT
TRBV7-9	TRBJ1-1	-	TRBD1	CASSLVGQGPTEAFF	TGTGCCAGCAGCTTAGTCGGACAGGGTCCCACTGAAGCTTTCTTT
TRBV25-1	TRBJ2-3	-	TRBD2	CASASSGGIGTQYF	TGTGCCAGCGCATCTAGCGGGGGTATAGGGACGCAGTATTTT
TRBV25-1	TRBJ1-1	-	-	CASSEEGRTEAFF	TGTGCCAGCAGTGAAGAGGGAAGGACTGAAGCTTTCTTT
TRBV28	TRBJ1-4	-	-	CASQGSITNNEKLFF	TGTGCCAGCCAAGGCTCGATCACTAACAATGAAAAACTGTTTTTT
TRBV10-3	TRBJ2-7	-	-	CAIRESSREQYF	TGTGCCATCAGGGAGTCTAGTCGGGAGCAGTACTTC
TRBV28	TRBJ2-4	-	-	CASSPRDIVAKNIQYF	TGTGCCAGCAGTCCACGGGACATCGTAGCCAAAAACATTCAGTACTTC
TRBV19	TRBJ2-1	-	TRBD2	CASSTGLAGANEQFF	TGTGCCAGTAGTACGGGACTAGCGGGGGCCAATGAGCAGTTCTTC
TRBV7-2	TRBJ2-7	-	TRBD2	CASSGGGAGDYEQYF	TGTGCCAGCAGCGGAGGTGGGGCGGGGGACTACGAGCAGTACTTC
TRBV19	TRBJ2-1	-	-	CASILRAQFF	TGTGCCAGTATCTTGAGAGCACAGTTCTTC
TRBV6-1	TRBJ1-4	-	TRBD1	CASSGGTGSSEKLFF	TGTGCCAGCAGTGGGGGGACAGGGAGTTCTGAAAAACTGTTTTTT
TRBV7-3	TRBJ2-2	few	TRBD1	CASSFDRGGELFF	TGTGCCAGCAGCTTCGACAGGGGCGGGGAGCTGTTTTTT
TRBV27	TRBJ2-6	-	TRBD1	CASRPQGAPGANVLTF	TGTGCCAGCAGACCTCAGGGGGCGCCTGGGGCCAACGTCCTGACTTTC
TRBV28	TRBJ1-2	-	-	CASGGAGYGYTF	TGTGCCAGCGGGGGGGCAGGGTATGGCTACACCTTC
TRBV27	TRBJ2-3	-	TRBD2	CASSLSGTPDTQYF	TGTGCCAGCAGTTTAAGCGGGACCCCAGATACGCAGTATTTT
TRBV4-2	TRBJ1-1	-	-	CASSLNRGEAFF	TGTGCCAGCAGCCTCAACCGGGGAGAAGCTTTCTTT
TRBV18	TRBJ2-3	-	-	CASSPTGLTDTQYF	TGTGCCAGCTCACCTACAGGGCTCACAGATACGCAGTATTTT
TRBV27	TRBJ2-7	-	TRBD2	CASRLAGVGYEQYF	TGTGCCAGCAGACTAGCGGGAGTAGGGTACGAGCAGTACTTC
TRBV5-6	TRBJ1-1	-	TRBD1	CASSLEQGALATEAFF	TGTGCCAGCAGCTTGGAACAGGGGGCATTGGCCACTGAAGCTTTCTTT
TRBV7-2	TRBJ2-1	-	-	CASSFVPGTGSYNEQFF	TGTGCCAGCAGCTTTGTCCCGGGAACGGGGTCCTACAATGAGCAGTTCTTC
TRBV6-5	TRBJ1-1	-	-	CASRTTENTEAFF	TGTGCCAGCAGGACGACAGAGAACACTGAAGCTTTCTTT
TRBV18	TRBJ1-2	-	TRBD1	CASSRDREYGYTF	TGTGCCAGCTCAAGGGACAGGGAATATGGCTACACCTTC
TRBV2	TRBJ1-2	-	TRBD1	CASSGDRDPGYTF	TGTGCCAGCAGTGGGGACAGGGACCCCGGCTACACCTTC
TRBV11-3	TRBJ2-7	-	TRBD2	CASSTGLAGPIYF	TGTGCCAGCAGCACAGGACTAGCGGGGCCTATTTACTTC
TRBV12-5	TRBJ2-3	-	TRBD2	CASGSGAGTSSTDTQYF	TGTGCTAGTGGTTCTGGGGCCGGGACTAGTTCGACAGATACGCAGTATTTT
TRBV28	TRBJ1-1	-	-	CASSLIREGTEAFF	TGTGCCAGCAGTTTGATCAGGGAGGGAACTGAAGCTTTCTTT
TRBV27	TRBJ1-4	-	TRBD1	CASSFRGQGATNEKLFF	TGTGCCAGCAGTTTCCGGGGACAGGGGGCAACTAATGAAAAACTGTTTTTT
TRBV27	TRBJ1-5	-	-	CASSLVPLNQPQHF	TGTGCCAGCAGTCTAGTCCCTTTAAATCAGCCCCAGCATTTT
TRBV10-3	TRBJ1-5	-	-	CAISREGDQPQHF	TGTGCCATCTCCCGGGAGGGGGATCAGCCCCAGCATTTT
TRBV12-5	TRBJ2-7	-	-	CAPWRGGYEQYF	TGTGCTCCTTGGAGGGGGGGGTACGAGCAGTACTTC
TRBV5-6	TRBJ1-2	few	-	CASSRAGTHYGYTF	TGTGCCAGCAGCCGCGCCGGGACACACTATGGCTACACCTTC
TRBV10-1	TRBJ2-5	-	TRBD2	CASSPRAGGIETQYF	TGCGCCAGCAGTCCTCGGGCGGGGGGGATAGAGACCCAGTACTTC